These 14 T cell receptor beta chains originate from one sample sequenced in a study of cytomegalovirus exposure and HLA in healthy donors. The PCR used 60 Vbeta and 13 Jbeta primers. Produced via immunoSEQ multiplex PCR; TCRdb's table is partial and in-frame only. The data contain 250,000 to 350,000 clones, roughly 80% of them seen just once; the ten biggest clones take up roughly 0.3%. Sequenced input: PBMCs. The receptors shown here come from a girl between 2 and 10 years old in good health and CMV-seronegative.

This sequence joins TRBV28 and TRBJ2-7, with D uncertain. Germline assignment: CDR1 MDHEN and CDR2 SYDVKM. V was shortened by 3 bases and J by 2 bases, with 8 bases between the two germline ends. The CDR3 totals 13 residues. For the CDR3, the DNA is TGTGCCAGCAGTTTCAGTAATGCCTACGAGCAGTACTTC. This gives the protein CASSFSNAYEQYF. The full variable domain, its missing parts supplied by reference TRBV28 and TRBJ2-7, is DVKVTQSSRYLVKRTGEKVFLECVQDMDHENMFWYRQDPGLGLRLIYFSYDVKMKEKGDIPEGYSVSREKKERFSLILESASTNQTSMYLCASSFSNAYEQYFGPGTRLTVT.

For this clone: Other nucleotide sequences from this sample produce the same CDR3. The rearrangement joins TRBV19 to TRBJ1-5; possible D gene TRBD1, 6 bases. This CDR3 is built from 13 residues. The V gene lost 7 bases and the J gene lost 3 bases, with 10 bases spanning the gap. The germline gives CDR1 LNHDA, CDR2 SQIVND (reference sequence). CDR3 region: CASNWGLNQPQHF. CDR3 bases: TGTGCCAGTAATTGGGGGCTCAATCAGCCCCAGCATTTT.

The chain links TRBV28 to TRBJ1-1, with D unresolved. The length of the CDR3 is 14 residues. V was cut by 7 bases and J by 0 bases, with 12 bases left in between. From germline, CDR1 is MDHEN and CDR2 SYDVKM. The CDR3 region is CASTEDTMNTEAFF. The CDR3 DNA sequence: TGTGCCAGCACAGAAGACACCATGAACACTGAAGCTTTCTTT.

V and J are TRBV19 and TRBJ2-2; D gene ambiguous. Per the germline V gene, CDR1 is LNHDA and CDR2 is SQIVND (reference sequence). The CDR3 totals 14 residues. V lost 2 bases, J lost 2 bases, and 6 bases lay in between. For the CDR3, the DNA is TGTGCCAGTAGTATACAACACAACACCGGGGAGCTGTTTTTT. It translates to CASSIQHNTGELFF. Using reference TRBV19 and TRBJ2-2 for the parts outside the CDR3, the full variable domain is DGGITQSPKYLFRKEGQNVTLSCEQNLNHDAMYWYRQDPGQGLRLIYYSQIVNDFQKGDIAEGYSVSREKKESFPLTVTSAQKNPTAFYLCASSIQHNTGELFFGEGSRLTVL.

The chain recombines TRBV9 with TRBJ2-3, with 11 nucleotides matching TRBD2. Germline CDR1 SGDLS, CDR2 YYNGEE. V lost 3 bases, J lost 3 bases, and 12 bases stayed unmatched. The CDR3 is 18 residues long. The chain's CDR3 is CASSETSGGRRGTDTQYF. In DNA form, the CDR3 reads TGTGCCAGCAGCGAAACTAGCGGGGGACGGAGGGGAACAGATACGCAGTATTTT.

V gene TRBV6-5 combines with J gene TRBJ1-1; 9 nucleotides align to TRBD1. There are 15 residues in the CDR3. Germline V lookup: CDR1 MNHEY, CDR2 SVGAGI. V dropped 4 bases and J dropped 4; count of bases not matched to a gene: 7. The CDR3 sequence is CASSFRDRVGTEAFF. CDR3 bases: TGTGCCAGCAGTTTCCGGGACAGGGTAGGCACTGAAGCTTTCTTT.

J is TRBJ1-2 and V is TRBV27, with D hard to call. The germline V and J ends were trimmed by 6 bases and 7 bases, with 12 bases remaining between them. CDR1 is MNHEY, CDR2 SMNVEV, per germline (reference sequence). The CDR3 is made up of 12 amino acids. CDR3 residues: CASSRPGFGYTF. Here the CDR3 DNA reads TGTGCCAGCAGCCGCCCCGGGTTTGGCTACACCTTC.

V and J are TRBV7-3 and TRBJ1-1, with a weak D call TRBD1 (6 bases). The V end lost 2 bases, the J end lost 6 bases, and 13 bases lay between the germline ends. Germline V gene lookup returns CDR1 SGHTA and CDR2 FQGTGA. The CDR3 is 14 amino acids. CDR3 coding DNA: TGTGCCAGCAGCTTACGAGGCGGGGGCGCTGAAGCTTTCTTT. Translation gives CASSLRGGGAEAFF.

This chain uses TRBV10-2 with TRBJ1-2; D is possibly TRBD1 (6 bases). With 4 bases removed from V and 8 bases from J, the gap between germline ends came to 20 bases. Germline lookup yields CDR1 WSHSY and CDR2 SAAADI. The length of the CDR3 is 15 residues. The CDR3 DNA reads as TGCGCCAGCAGTGTTCTCCGGGACATCTTCGAAGGCTACACCTTC. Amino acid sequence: CASSVLRDIFEGYTF.

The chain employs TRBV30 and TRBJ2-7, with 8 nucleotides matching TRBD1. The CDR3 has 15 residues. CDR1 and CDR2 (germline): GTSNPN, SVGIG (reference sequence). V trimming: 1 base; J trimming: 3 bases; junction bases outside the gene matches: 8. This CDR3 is CAWSGPGQGVYEQYF. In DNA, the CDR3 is TGTGCCTGGAGTGGACCCGGACAGGGTGTCTACGAGCAGTACTTC. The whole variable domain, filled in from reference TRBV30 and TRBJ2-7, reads SQTIHQWPATLVQPVGSPLSLECTVEGTSNPNLYWYRQAAGRGLQLLFYSVGIGQISSEVPQNLSASRPQDRQFILSSKKLLLSDSGFYLCAWSGPGQGVYEQYFGPGTRLTVT.

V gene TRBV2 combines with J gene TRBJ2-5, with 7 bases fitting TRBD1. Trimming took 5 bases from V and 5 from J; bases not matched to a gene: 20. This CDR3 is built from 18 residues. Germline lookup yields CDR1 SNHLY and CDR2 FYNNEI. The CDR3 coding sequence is TGTGCCAGCAGTTATCCTATTAGACAGGGATCCCCAGGGGAGACCCAGTACTTC. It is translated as CASSYPIRQGSPGETQYF.

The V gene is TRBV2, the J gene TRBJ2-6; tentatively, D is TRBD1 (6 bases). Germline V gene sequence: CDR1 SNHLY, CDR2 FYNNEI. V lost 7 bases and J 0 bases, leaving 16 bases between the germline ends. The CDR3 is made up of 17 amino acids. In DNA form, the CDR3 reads TGTGCCAGCAATCGCCCCGGACAGCCCTCTGGGGCCAACGTCCTGACTTTC. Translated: CASNRPGQPSGANVLTF.

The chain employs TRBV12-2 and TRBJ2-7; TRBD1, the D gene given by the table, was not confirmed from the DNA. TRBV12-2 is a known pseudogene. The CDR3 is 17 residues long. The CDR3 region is CASRLVFRDRGTYEQYF. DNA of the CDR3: TGTGCAAGTCGCTTAGTGTTTCGGGACAGGGGTACCTACGAGCAGTACTTC.

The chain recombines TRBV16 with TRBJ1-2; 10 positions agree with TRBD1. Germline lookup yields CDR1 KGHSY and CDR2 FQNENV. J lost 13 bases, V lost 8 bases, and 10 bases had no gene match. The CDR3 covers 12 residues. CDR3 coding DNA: TGTGCCAGCTCCGCGACAGGGGGCTCATCCACCTTC. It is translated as CASSATGGSSTF.